This T cell receptor beta chain was profiled in a study of control samples from healthy donors and cancer patients (TCRdb year 2020). Libraries were built with the immunoSEQ multiplex PCR assay. The source is immuneACCESS, and TCRdb retained only in-frame sequences with V and J called. Part of the clones is not carried over; for the studies checked, unresolved V genes explain less than half of this, and the remainder is unexplained. A total of roughly 80,000 clones appear in this sample, 92% of them only once. Of the sample, 5% to 6% is held by the ten largest clones. As for this clone: Its antigen target is currently unknown. No base quality information exists; no much larger clone differs at one position.

The CDR3 starts with the cysteine, ends with the phenylalanine, and has 18 residues. The sequence is cut down to CDR3 DNA, 54 bases in frame from base 1. As encoded in the germline V gene, CDR1 is MDHEN while CDR2 is SYDVKM. At the junction V is shortened by 2 bases and J by 2 bases, with 19 bases in between. The chain couples TRBV28 to TRBJ1-5; no confident D gene assignment can be made. The sequenced sample was blood. This clonotype originated in a woman aged 60-75 years in good health. The sequence in DNA is TGTGCCAGCAGTTTACTAGGCCGATGGGGAATTGGCAATCAGCCCCAGCATTTT. This is translated as CASSLLGRWGIGNQPQHF. Reference TRBV28 and TRBJ1-5 genes cover what lies past the CDR3, so the full variable domain is DVKVTQSSRYLVKRTGEKVFLECVQDMDHENMFWYRQDPGLGLRLIYFSYDVKMKEKGDIPEGYSVSREKKERFSLILESASTNQTSMYLCASSLLGRWGIGNQPQHFGDGTRLSIL.